This T cell receptor beta chain was captured in a study of cytomegalovirus exposure and HLA in healthy donors. Findings of the study overall: The study designated roughly 150 TCR beta chains cytomegalovirus-associated.

Of note for this clone: The antigen is not known.

PCR was performed using 60 Vbeta and 13 Jbeta primers. The method was immunoSEQ multiplex PCR; TCRdb's version includes in-frame clones alone and lacks a portion of them. The repertoire consists of 150,000 to 200,000 clones, with around 63% occurring once and the leading ten covering roughly 4.1%. Sequenced input: PBMCs. This clonotype originated in a woman in her late teens or twenties in good health and CMV-seropositive.

The CDR3 nucleotides read TGTGCCAGCAGCGTAGGAGGGGGGGCGTCCGGCGAGACCCAGTACTTC. Its translation is CASSVGGGASGETQYF. This rearrangement joins TRBV9 to TRBJ2-5; possible D gene TRBD2, 7 bases. This CDR3 has 16 amino acids. Germline V CDR1 and CDR2: SGDLS, YYNGEE. The V gene lost 0 bases and the J gene lost 5 bases, with 17 bases spanning the gap.